The entry that follows covers one TCR beta chain sequence. Its antigen is currently not known. No base qualities exist here, and no much larger clone lies one base off it. The germline V gene encodes CDR1 MDHEN and CDR2 SYDVKM. The CDR3 runs 16 amino acids, cysteine and phenylalanine included. Kept here is only the CDR3 DNA, which spans 48 bases and is read in frame from base 1. The germline ends are 19 bases apart after V is trimmed by 4 bases and J by 3 bases. The sample belongs to a study of blood T cell repertoires in COVID-19 (TCRdb year 2020). Looking at the study overall: Collaborator samples came from the United States, Italy and Spain and covered acute and convalescent phases of COVID-19. Samples came from the ongoing ImmuneRACE study (first 160 participants) plus 1,254 subjects from 6 global collaborators. The dataset comprised deeply sampled blood TCRbeta repertoires from subjects exposed to, actively infected with, or recovered from COVID-19. Where available, HLA class I and class II types were taken from metadata supplied by the sample provider and were not determined by assay-based typing. The material from the prospective study consisted of cDNA or gDNA derived from T cells, B-cell-depleted T cells, or PBMCs. Nearly every sample came with metadata listing a de-identified subject ID, COVID-19 status, age in years and sex. The repertoires were released in a freely available public database meant as a resource for research on the immune response to SARS-CoV-2. Study-wide conclusions, independent of this receptor: The amount of clinical and demographic metadata varied by source and participant and was provided uncurated.

TCRbeta CDR3 regions were amplified from genomic DNA using the immunoSEQ Assay, a bias-controlled multiplex PCR. The study's processing was this. The number of nucleated cells in each sample was estimated by amplification of reference gene primers within the assay. To quantify the absolute abundance of each unique TCRbeta CDR3 rearrangement, sequence reads were collapsed and filtered. Productive Simpson clonality was computed per sample as the square root of Simpson's diversity index over productive rearrangements. Not all clones reach the TCRdb copy of this immuneACCESS table, which keeps in-frame sequences only. Checked studies attribute under half of the gap to unresolved V genes and leave the rest unexplained. For V, J and clone size, that table is used; D and trimming come from the DNA. Here the sample has about 120,000 clones; 85% occur a single time. 3.5% to 4.5% of the sample belongs to the ten largest clones.

Collaborating institutions collected whole blood in K2EDTA tubes following their own protocols. For TCRbeta analysis, collaborators shipped samples in one of three forms: frozen whole blood, isolated PBMCs, or DNA extracted from either of those sample types. The chain couples TRBV28 to TRBJ2-7; possibly the D gene is TRBD1, per 6 matching bases. The clonotype was recovered from a man in his fifties or sixties with acute or convalescent COVID-19. The sequenced material came from peripheral blood. The CDR3: CASSSHTGFPRYEQYF. The bases read TGTGCCAGCAGTTCACATACAGGGTTCCCTCGCTACGAGCAGTACTTC.